This TCR beta chain was identified during a study of T cell clonality in common variable immunodeficiency. Equal genomic DNA amounts from CVID and control samples were sequenced. Profiling relied on immunoSEQ multiplex PCR, and the TCRdb table lists in-frame clones only, not all of them. This repertoire holds 40,000 to 45,000 clones, and none appear only once. This clone was recorded many times. The sequence runs out 3 residues before the end of the CDR3; the remainder is reconstructed from the germline J gene. The ends were cut back, 5 bases at V and 2 bases at J, with 10 bases in the middle. The CDR3 totals 14 residues. Germline V gene lookup returns CDR1 SGHTA and CDR2 FQGNSA.

The sample consisted of peripheral blood mononuclear cells. This sequence was found in a person between 18 and 75 years old in good health. The J gene is TRBJ1-3, the V gene TRBV7-2; D may be TRBD1 (6 bases). CDR3 sequence: CASSVTGTGNTIYF. The CDR3 bases that were read are TGTGCCAGCAGCGTAACAGGGACTGGAAACACC.